These 17 T cell receptor beta chains came from one sample sequenced in a study of blood T cell repertoires in COVID-19. TCRdb's copy holds only in-frame clones and misses some; the assay was immunoSEQ multiplex PCR. Among approximately 120,000 clones listed, approximately 85% were seen once. The sequenced material came from peripheral blood. All receptors derive from a woman over 75 with COVID-19, enrolled during active disease.

This clone is a singleton in its sample. The chain joins TRBV4-3 to TRBJ2-1; TRBD2 matches 8 bases. This CDR3 has 19 residues. With 0 bases clipped from V and 2 bases from J, the junction kept 12 bases outside the gene matches. Germline CDR1 LGHNA, CDR2 YSLEER. DNA for the CDR3: TGCGCCAGCAGCCAAGATGGTAGCGGGATAATATCGCCCTACAATGAGCAGTTCTTC. It is translated as CASSQDGSGIISPYNEQFF.

This clone appeared once. The rearrangement links TRBV7-9 to TRBJ2-1; weak D call: TRBD1 (5 bases). V gave up 1 base and J gave up 0 bases, with 16 bases separating them. Looked up from germline, CDR1 is SEHNR and CDR2 is FQNEAQ (reference sequence). The CDR3 totals 18 residues. The CDR3 nucleotides read TGTGCCAGCAGCTTAGGTTCAGGGTTAGGTCTCTCCTACAATGAGCAGTTCTTC. This codes for CASSLGSGLGLSYNEQFF.

The V call is TRBV5-1, the J call TRBJ2-1; 11 nucleotides align to TRBD1. The V gene's germline CDR1 is SGHRS and CDR2 YFSETQ. V dropped 4 bases and J dropped 8; count of bases not matched to a gene: 11. This CDR3 has 16 amino acids. CDR3 amino acids: CASSDGPGQGGDEQFF. The CDR3 DNA reads TGCGCCAGCAGCGACGGACCGGGACAGGGGGGCGATGAGCAGTTCTTC.

The chain joins TRBV7-2 to TRBJ1-1; D not resolved. CDR1 and CDR2 (germline): SGHTA, FQGNSA. V gave up 7 bases and J gave up 0 bases, with 9 bases separating them. This CDR3 has 13 residues. The CDR3 sequence: CASTLLMNTEAFF. The CDR3, as DNA: TGTGCCAGCACCCTTTTAATGAACACTGAAGCTTTCTTT.

The rearrangement uses TRBV18 and TRBJ2-7, with TRBD1 matching 9 bases. The junction had 3 bases not matched to a gene; V was cut back by 0 bases and J by 6 bases. This CDR3 is 14 amino acids long. Germline CDR1 reads KGHSH; CDR2 reads LQKENI. The CDR3 DNA reads TGTGCCAGCTCACCACCACAGGGGGCGGGCGAGCAGTACTTC. This gives the protein CASSPPQGAGEQYF.

This chain's CDR3 is CASGTGGPETQYF. CDR3 nucleotides: TGCGCCAGCGGAACAGGAGGGCCGGAGACCCAGTACTTC. The chain couples TRBV10-1 to TRBJ2-5, with a possible D match to TRBD2 (6 bases). V was pared by 8 bases and J by 5 bases, with 15 bases between. This CDR3 comprises 13 residues. Per the germline V gene, CDR1 is WNHNN and CDR2 is SYGVQD (reference sequence).

The chain is built from TRBV11-2 and TRBJ2-7; D perhaps matches TRBD2 (6 bases). CDR1 is SGHAT and CDR2 is FQNNGV in the germline V gene. The CDR3 runs to 13 residues. V lost 5 bases and J lost 5, with 13 bases in between. The CDR3 region is CASSRREVNEQYF. The CDR3 coding sequence is TGTGCCAGCAGCCGTAGGGAGGTCAACGAGCAGTACTTC. Filled out from reference TRBV11-2 and TRBJ2-7, the complete variable domain reads EAGVAQSPRYKIIEKRQSVAFWCNPISGHATLYWYQQILGQGPKLLIQFQNNGVVDDSQLPKDRFSAERLKGVDSTLKIQPAKLEDSAVYLCASSRREVNEQYFGPGTRLTVT.

The chain employs TRBV10-2 and TRBJ2-5; TRBD1 matches 11 bases. Germline V lookup: CDR1 WSHSY, CDR2 SAAADI. The CDR3 sequence is 14 residues long. The V segment lost 8 bases and the J segment 5 bases; nucleotides outside the gene matches: 7. As DNA, the CDR3 is TGCGCCAGCCGAGGGACAGGGGGTAGGGAGACCCAGTACTTC. This translates into CASRGTGGRETQYF.

The chain employs TRBV27 and TRBJ1-3; D might be TRBD1 (6 bases). The V end was cut by 5 bases, the J end by 2 bases, with 13 bases between. Looked up from germline, CDR1 is MNHEY and CDR2 is SMNVEV (reference sequence). The CDR3 length is 15 residues. CDR3 residues: CASSNQGKTGNTIYF. CDR3 DNA sequence: TGTGCCAGCAGTAATCAGGGGAAGACTGGAAACACCATATATTTT.

This clone was detected once. V gene TRBV4-2 combines with J gene TRBJ2-2; no clear D. Germline CDR1 and CDR2: LGHNA and YNFKEQ. V was shortened by 0 bases and J by 3 bases, with 17 bases between the two germline ends. CDR3 length equals 18 residues. CDR3 residues: CASSQDAVGSDHTGELFF. The CDR3, as DNA: TGTGCCAGCAGCCAAGATGCGGTTGGCAGCGACCACACCGGGGAGCTGTTTTTT.

The chain carries TRBV6-2 or TRBV6-3 and TRBJ2-6; 9 positions match TRBD1. The CDR3 totals 15 residues. Trimming cost V 5 bases and J 2 bases; bases outside gene matches: 1. Germline V gene data show CDR1 as MNHEY and CDR2 as SVGEGT. The CDR3 DNA is TGTGCCAGCAGTAGACAGGGGGCTGGGGCCAACGTCCTGACTTTC. Protein: CASSRQGAGANVLTF.

The CDR3 DNA is TGTGCCAGCAGCGGGGACAGGGCGACTGAAGCTTTCTTT. The encoded protein is CASSGDRATEAFF. V and J are TRBV9 and TRBJ1-1; 9 bases match TRBD1. This CDR3 region has 13 residues. Germline trimming cut 3 bases from V and 5 bases from J; bases unmatched to any gene: 2. Looked up from germline, CDR1 is SGDLS and CDR2 is YYNGEE.

This chain connects TRBV10-3 to TRBJ1-5; 9 nucleotides line up with TRBD1. V was pared by 5 bases and J by 2 bases, with 1 base of the junction left unmatched. CDR1 ENHRY and CDR2 SYGVKD come from the germline V gene. The CDR3 is made up of 14 amino acids. CDR3 in amino acids: CAISRTGGNQPQHF. DNA for the CDR3: TGTGCCATCAGTCGGACAGGGGGCAATCAGCCCCAGCATTTT.

This sequence joins TRBV5-6 and TRBJ2-1; 7 bases are a match to TRBD1. The germline gives CDR1 SGHDT, CDR2 YYEEEE. The CDR3 totals 15 residues. The ends lost 4 bases at V and 9 bases at J; junction bases unmatched: 13. CDR3 bases: TGTGCCAGCAGCCTCGACCGACAGGGATGGGGTGAGCAGTTCTTC. This encodes CASSLDRQGWGEQFF.

V and J are TRBV27 and TRBJ2-1, with TRBD2 matching 14 bases. J was trimmed by 0 bases and V by 8 bases; bases with no gene match: 15. This CDR3 is built from 20 residues. The germline CDR1 and CDR2 sequences are MNHEY and SMNVEV (reference sequence). The CDR3 nucleotides are TGTGCCAGCCGACGACGACTAGCGGGAGGGATAACCCTCTCCTACAATGAGCAGTTCTTC. Amino acid sequence: CASRRRLAGGITLSYNEQFF.

V usage is TRBV15 and J usage is TRBJ1-2, with D uncertain. Per germline, CDR1 LNHNV and CDR2 YYDKDF (reference sequence). Deletions cut 4 bases from V and 2 bases from J, with 17 bases between. This CDR3 has 16 residues. In nucleotides, the CDR3 is TGTGCCACCAGCACCCCCATAGGGAGCTCAAACTATGGCTACACCTTC. This gives the protein CATSTPIGSSNYGYTF.

The chain combines TRBV5-1 with TRBJ2-2, with 9 bases matching TRBD2. The germline CDR1 and CDR2 sequences are SGHRS and YFSETQ. This CDR3 comprises 17 residues. V lost 4 bases and J lost 1; bases outside the gene matches: 8. The CDR3 spells CASSPRLAVGNTGELFF. In nucleotides, the CDR3 is TGCGCCAGCAGCCCGAGACTAGCGGTGGGGAACACCGGGGAGCTGTTTTTT.